Listed below are T cell receptor beta chains from one sample, sequenced in a study of tumor-infiltrating lymphocytes in localized non-small cell lung cancer. The assay was immunoSEQ multiplex PCR, and TCRdb's table has in-frame clones only and misses some. The table records some 15,000 clones, 80% to 90% of them present only once. The sample consisted of lung tumor tissue. All receptors come from a human donor with non-small cell lung cancer. Both conserved end residues are part of each CDR3. D genes are given only for firm matches. Rows give clone size only sometimes, using once, few, many, or a class for an expanded clone.

>TRBV2|TRBD2|-|TRBJ2-2
TGTGCCAGCAGTGAAGCCAGCGGGGGAAGCGGGGAGCTGTTTTTT
CASSEASGGSGELFF
>TRBV7-7|-|few|TRBJ2-5
TGTGCCAGCAGCAGATACAGGGAGGAGACCCAGTACTTC
CASSRYREETQYF
>TRBV2|-|-|TRBJ1-2
TGTGCCAGCAGCGAAGAGAGTTGGGGAGACTATGGCTACACCTTC
CASSEESWGDYGYTF
>TRBV2|-|-|TRBJ1-1
TGTGCCAGCAGTGAAACCCCGGGGTTGGGCGCTTTCTTT
CASSETPGLGAFF
>TRBV18|-|-|TRBJ2-4
TGTGCCAGCTCACCACCTCTCCTGGATGTTCAGTACTTC
CASSPPLLDVQYF
>TRBV27|-|-|TRBJ2-7
TGTGCCAGCAGCCGGGACGGACAATCCTACGAGCAGTACTTC
CASSRDGQSYEQYF
>TRBV7-9|-|-|TRBJ1-2
TGTGCCAGCAGCTTAACCATCGCCTATGGCTACACCTTC
CASSLTIAYGYTF
>TRBV6-4|-|-|TRBJ2-1
TGTGCCAGCAGTGAAAGCGGAGCCCGCAATGAGCAGTTCTTC
CASSESGARNEQFF
>TRBV2|TRBD1|-|TRBJ2-7
TGTGCCAGCGGTAAAGGGACAGGGGGCGCGTACTACGAGCAGTACTTC
CASGKGTGGAYYEQYF
>TRBV7-7|TRBD1|-|TRBJ2-2
TGTGCCAGCGGGTCGGGGACAGGGAGGACCGGGGAGCTGTTTTTT
CASGSGTGRTGELFF
>TRBV6-1|TRBD1|-|TRBJ2-7
TGTGCCAGCAGTAGGGGGGGACAGGGGGTATACGAGCAGTACTTC
CASSRGGQGVYEQYF
>TRBV27|-|-|TRBJ1-5
TGTGCCAGCAGTTTTCGTTTCGGGGGGGCTCAGCCCCAGCATTTT
CASSFRFGGAQPQHF
>TRBV27|-|few|TRBJ1-2
TGTGCCAGCAGCCCCTTAGGTTTTCAGGTCTATGGCTACACCTTC
CASSPLGFQVYGYTF
>TRBV28|-|-|TRBJ1-1
TGTGCCAGCAGTTTATCGGGATCTAACACTGAAGCTTTCTTT
CASSLSGSNTEAFF
>TRBV4-2|-|-|TRBJ2-2
TGTGCCAGCAGCGCCCGGGACTTCGACACCGGGGAGCTGTTTTTT
CASSARDFDTGELFF
>TRBV11-1|TRBD2|-|TRBJ2-7
TGTGCCAGCAGCCCCCTCCGAGGCGCGGGAGTATCCTACGAGCAGTACTTC
CASSPLRGAGVSYEQYF
>TRBV28|TRBD2|-|TRBJ2-3
TGTGCCAGCAGCCTAGCGGGAGGGCCCCTGGATACGCAGTATTTT
CASSLAGGPLDTQYF
>TRBV19|-|once|TRBJ2-5
TGTGCCAGTAGTATTACAGCTCAAGAGACCCAGTACTTC
CASSITAQETQYF
>TRBV28|TRBD1|once|TRBJ1-5
TGTGCCAGCAGGGACAGGAGTCAGCCCCAGCATTTT
CASRDRSQPQHF
>TRBV9|TRBD2|-|TRBJ2-5
TGTGCCAGCAGCGCGGGAAGCGGGAGTGTGGAGACCCAGTACTTC
CASSAGSGSVETQYF
>TRBV7-2|-|-|TRBJ2-4
TGTGCCAGCAGCTTTGCCGGGAGTGTGAACATTCAGTACTTC
CASSFAGSVNIQYF
>TRBV5-1|-|few|TRBJ1-2
TGCGCCAGTAGATTCGTAGGGGGGGAAGGAGACTATGGCTACACCTTC
CASRFVGGEGDYGYTF
>TRBV9|-|-|TRBJ1-4
TGTGCCAGCAGCGTACTTGGTCATGGAGAAAAACTGTTTTTT
CASSVLGHGEKLFF
>TRBV6-5|-|-|TRBJ1-4
TGTGCCAGCAGTTACCGAGTCGAGGAAAAACTGTTTTTT
CASSYRVEEKLFF
>TRBV19|TRBD1|-|TRBJ1-1
TGTGCCAGTAGTATAGGACTGCGACAGGGGGAAGCTTTCTTT
CASSIGLRQGEAFF
>TRBV11-2|-|-|TRBJ2-1
TGTGCCAGCAGCAGGGGGGGAGCAGACTACAATGAGCAGTTCTTC
CASSRGGADYNEQFF
>TRBV5-6|-|-|TRBJ2-2
TGTGCCAGCAGCTTGGCCCCAGCCGGGGAGCTGTTTTTT
CASSLAPAGELFF
>TRBV6-1|-|-|TRBJ1-1
TGTGCCAGCAGTGGACAGTTGAACACTGAAGCTTTCTTT
CASSGQLNTEAFF
>TRBV5-4|TRBD2|-|TRBJ2-7
TGTGCCAGCAGCATTAGCGGGAGCGGCGAGCAGTACTTC
CASSISGSGEQYF
>TRBV14|-|-|TRBJ2-1
TGTGCCAGCAATTTGGGGCCGGGTTACAATGAGCAGTTCTTC
CASNLGPGYNEQFF
>TRBV7-3|-|-|TRBJ2-3
TGTGCCAGCAGCTTAATCCCAGATACGCAGTATTTT
CASSLIPDTQYF
>TRBV5-1|TRBD2|-|TRBJ2-1
TGCGCCAGCAGCCCTTGGGGTCCAGCGGGAGGAACCTACAATGAGCAGTTCTTC
CASSPWGPAGGTYNEQFF
>TRBV27|-|-|TRBJ2-6
TGTGCCAGCAGTTTACAGGGGCGATACTCTGGGGCCAACGTCCTGACTTTC
CASSLQGRYSGANVLTF
>TRBV18|-|-|TRBJ2-3
TGTGCCAGCTCACCACCGTCAGGAAATACGCAGTATTTT
CASSPPSGNTQYF